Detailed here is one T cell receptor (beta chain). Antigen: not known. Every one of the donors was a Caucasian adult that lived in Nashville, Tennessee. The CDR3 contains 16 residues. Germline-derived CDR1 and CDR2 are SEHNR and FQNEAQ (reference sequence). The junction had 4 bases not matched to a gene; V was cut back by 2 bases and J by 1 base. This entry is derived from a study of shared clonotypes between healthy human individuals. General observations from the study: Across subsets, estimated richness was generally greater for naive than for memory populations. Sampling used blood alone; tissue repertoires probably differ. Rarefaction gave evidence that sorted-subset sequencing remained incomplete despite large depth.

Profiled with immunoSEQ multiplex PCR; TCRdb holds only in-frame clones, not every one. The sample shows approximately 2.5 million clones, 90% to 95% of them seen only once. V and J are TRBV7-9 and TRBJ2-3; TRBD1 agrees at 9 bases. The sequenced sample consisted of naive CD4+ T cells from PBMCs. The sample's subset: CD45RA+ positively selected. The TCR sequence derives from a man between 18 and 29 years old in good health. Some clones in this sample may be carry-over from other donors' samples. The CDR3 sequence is CASSLPRDRGTDTQYF. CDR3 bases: TGTGCCAGCAGCTTACCCCGGGACAGGGGCACAGATACGCAGTATTTT.